These 3 T cell receptor beta chains came from one sample sequenced in a study of identical twins (TCRdb year 2016). Receptor amplification or capture employed 5' RACE. Data came from an Illumina HiSeq 2000. TCRdb reran the public reads through fastp at Q25 and MiXCR, keeping productive beta chains. For every CDR3 protein sequence, its rows merge into one entry that carries the most common genes and DNA. This sample has 690,000 or so distinct CDR3 sequences in its table, and 8.6% of those were observed once. About 0.98% of the sample is held by the ten biggest clonotypes. The sample was also reused in another study, on yellow fever vaccine responses in identical twins.

Sequencing used PBMCs. The receptors derive from a woman aged 18 to 35 in good health.

The chain links TRBV5-1 to TRBJ2-7; D is uncertain. Trimming removed 2 bases from V and 0 bases from J, with 6 bases in between. The CDR3 has 13 residues. The germline V gene encodes CDR1 SGHRS and CDR2 YFSETQ. For the CDR3, the DNA is TGCGCCAGCAGCTTAGCGTACTCCTACGAGCAGTACTTC. This sequence encodes CASSLAYSYEQYF.

The gene calls are TRBV5-1 and TRBJ1-6; no clear D gene. The CDR3 loop spans 13 amino acids. In germline, CDR1 is SGHRS, CDR2 YFSETQ. V was pared by 3 bases and J by 7 bases, with 8 bases between. The CDR3 loop reads CASSSGENSPLHF. CDR3 sequence (DNA): TGCGCCAGCAGCTCCGGGGAGAATTCACCCCTCCACTTT. The complete variable domain, with remaining parts taken from reference TRBV5-1 and TRBJ1-6, reads KAGVTQTPRYLIKTRGQQVTLSCSPISGHRSVSWYQQTPGQGLQFLFEYFSETQRNKGNFPGRFSGRQFSNSRSEMNVSTLELGDSALYLCASSSGENSPLHFGNGTRLTVT.

The J gene is TRBJ2-2, the V gene TRBV4-1, with TRBD2 matching over 11 bases. CDR1 is MGHRA and CDR2 is YSYEKL in the germline V gene. This CDR3 spans 15 amino acids. After removal of 4 bases from V and 4 bases from J, the junction contained 2 bases not matched to a gene. In nucleotides, the CDR3 is TGCGCCAGCAGCCCTAGCGGGGGGACCACCGGGGAGCTGTTTTTT. Translation gives CASSPSGGTTGELFF.